These 19 T cell receptor beta chains share one sample of origin, sequenced in a study of blood T cells in healthy people across ages. The authors ran a second PCR of about 7 to 12 cycles using a sample-barcoded 5' primer and a J-beta primer mix. MiXCR, applied by TCRdb to the 5' RACE reads, yields one record per CDR3 protein. The profile covers around 670,000 distinct CDR3 sequences, with approximately 30% appearing a single time and 15% to 18% taken by the ten largest. Sequenced material: blood. These receptors were taken from a woman older than 75 in good health.

This clonotype was observed many times. The V and J genes are TRBV29-1 and TRBJ1-2, with D possibly being TRBD1 (6 bases). The germline V and J ends were trimmed by 7 bases and 5 bases, with 17 bases remaining between them. The V gene's germline CDR1 is SQVTM and CDR2 ANQGSEA. This CDR3 has 13 amino acids. The CDR3 sequence: CSARDKHAYGYTF. CDR3 nucleotides: TGCAGCGCCCGGGACAAGCATGCGTATGGCTACACCTTC.

In this sample, this clonotype turned up a few times. This chain connects TRBV7-2 to TRBJ1-1; possibly TRBD1 for D (6 bases). The germline V and J ends were trimmed by 1 base and 2 bases, with 11 bases remaining between them. The CDR3 is 15 amino acids. Germline assignment: CDR1 SGHTA and CDR2 FQGNSA. In DNA form, the CDR3 reads TGTGCCAGCAGCTTAGAGGGGGGGTTCAACACTGAAGCTTTCTTT. As protein: CASSLEGGFNTEAFF.

The rearrangement links TRBV29-1 to TRBJ1-5; D not resolved. Per germline, CDR1 SQVTM and CDR2 ANQGSEA. The CDR3 is 13 residues long. V shed 5 bases and J shed 6 bases, with 14 bases lying between them. CDR3 sequence reads: CSVSGGGGQPQHF. DNA of the CDR3: TGCAGCGTTTCGGGCGGCGGCGGTCAGCCCCAGCATTTT. Full variable domain (outside the CDR3, taken from reference TRBV29-1 and TRBJ1-5): SAVISQKPSRDICQRGTSLTIQCQVDSQVTMMFWYRQQPGQSLTLIATANQGSEATYESGFVIDKFPISRPNLTFSTLTVSNMSPEDSSIYLCSVSGGGGQPQHFGDGTRLSIL.

Note on this clonotype: One junction end does not reproduce the germline sequence, and a read error may be involved. The chain is built from TRBV7-2 and TRBJ2-5; 8 bases map to TRBD2. The CDR3 runs to 14 residues. Germline V gives CDR1 SGHTA, CDR2 FQGNSA. Here the CDR3 DNA reads TGTGCCAGCAGCGTAGCGGGGAGCGGAGGGACCCAGTACTTC. Protein product: CASSVAGSGGTQYF.

The rearrangement links TRBV20-1 to TRBJ2-3; no clear D gene. V was shortened by 1 base and J by 2 bases, with 7 bases between the two germline ends. Germline values: CDR1 DFQATT, CDR2 SNEGSKA (reference sequence). This CDR3 has 13 residues. The CDR3 DNA sequence: TGCAGTGCTAGAGGATCGATCACAGATACGCAGTATTTT. Translating it yields CSARGSITDTQYF.

This clonotype was counted ten times or more. The chain joins TRBV4-2 to TRBJ2-4; 13 bases map to TRBD2. There are 19 residues in the CDR3. In germline, CDR1 is LGHNA, CDR2 YNFKEQ. Losses at the gene ends were 0 bases for V and 0 bases for J; bases not matched to a gene: 5. CDR3 nucleotides: TGTGCCAGCAGCCAAGAGAGGACTAGCGGGGGAAGAGCCAAAAACATTCAGTACTTC. Amino acids: CASSQERTSGGRAKNIQYF.

This clonotype was recorded many times. The chain recombines TRBV20-1 with TRBJ1-5, with 7 bases lining up with TRBD1. J was trimmed by 4 bases and V by 6 bases; bases with no gene match: 6. Germline V gene sequence: CDR1 DFQATT, CDR2 SNEGSKA (reference sequence). The CDR3 totals 13 residues. CDR3 residues: CSAIDRENQPQHF. CDR3 coding DNA: TGCAGTGCCATCGACAGGGAGAATCAGCCCCAGCATTTT.

CDR3 residues: CASSLAHRGEPQHF. In DNA form, the CDR3 reads TGCGCCAGCAGCTTGGCACACAGGGGGGAGCCCCAGCATTTT. The chain recombines TRBV5-1 with TRBJ1-5, with TRBD1 matching over 8 bases. The CDR3 has 14 amino acids. With V trimmed by 0 bases and J by 8 bases, 4 bases remained unmatched. In germline, CDR1 is SGHRS, CDR2 YFSETQ. The whole variable domain, filled in from reference TRBV5-1 and TRBJ1-5, reads KAGVTQTPRYLIKTRGQQVTLSCSPISGHRSVSWYQQTPGQGLQFLFEYFSETQRNKGNFPGRFSGRQFSNSRSEMNVSTLELGDSALYLCASSLAHRGEPQHFGDGTRLSIL.

This clonotype showed up many times. This chain joins TRBV9 and TRBJ2-6; D gene uncertain. Trimming took off 4 bases at V and 4 bases at J, with 12 bases between the two ends. The CDR3 is 15 residues long. The germline gives CDR1 SGDLS, CDR2 YYNGEE. CDR3 sequence reads: CASSLSGLGANVLTF. CDR3 nucleotide sequence: TGTGCCAGCAGCCTATCCGGGCTCGGGGCCAACGTCCTGACTTTC.

With respect to this clonotype: A read error may be the cause here, since a much bigger clone is one base away. The V and J genes are TRBV9 and TRBJ2-7; 9 positions agree with TRBD1. The germline CDR1 and CDR2 sequences are SGDLS and YYNGEE. With V trimmed by 5 bases and J by 6 bases, 6 bases remained unmatched. There are 13 residues in the CDR3. CDR3 region: CASSVWTGAEQYF. The CDR3 DNA follows: TGTGCCAGCAGTGTTTGGACAGGGGCCGAGCAGTACTTC.

The rearrangement links TRBV12-3 or TRBV12-4 to TRBJ1-5; D unclear. CDR3 length: 16 amino acids. V was clipped by 6 bases and J by 0 bases, with 15 bases between them. The CDR3 nucleotides read TGTGCCAGCAGCCCAGGTTGGGGAGATAGCAATCAGCCCCAGCATTTT. It yields the protein CASSPGWGDSNQPQHF.

This clonotype was detected ten times or more. The chain recombines TRBV11-2 with TRBJ1-2; D is uncertain. Germline CDR1 SGHAT, CDR2 FQNNGV. V was shortened by 1 base and J by 4 bases, with 16 bases between the two germline ends. This CDR3 comprises 16 residues. This chain's CDR3 is CASSLGGWEGGYGYTF. CDR3 coding DNA: TGTGCCAGCAGCTTAGGAGGTTGGGAGGGTGGCTATGGCTACACCTTC.

This clonotype has at least ten counts. The rearrangement joins TRBV10-3 to TRBJ2-7, with D maybe TRBD1 (7 bases). This CDR3 is 16 amino acids long. Trimming removed 4 bases at V and 2 bases at J, with 18 bases between. CDR1 and CDR2 from the germline V gene are ENHRY and SYGVKD. CDR3 protein: CAISGLGGAGTYEQYF. CDR3 nucleotides: TGTGCCATCAGTGGTCTAGGGGGCGCGGGGACCTACGAGCAGTACTTC.

This clonotype showed up just a few times. A much bigger clone sits one base away, suggesting this may be a read error. The chain recombines TRBV7-2 with TRBJ2-7; D is possibly TRBD2 (6 bases). Germline CDR1 reads SGHTA; CDR2 reads FQGNSA. The CDR3 has 14 residues. The CDR3 is CAGSLGGAAYEQYF. The DNA for the CDR3 is TGTGCCGGCAGCTTAGGCGGGGCGGCCTACGAGCAGTACTTC.

Points on this clonotype: Given a much more abundant clone one base away, this may be a read error. The V and J genes are TRBV12-3 or TRBV12-4 and TRBJ2-4, with D possibly TRBD2 on 6 matching bases. This CDR3 has 13 amino acids. The CDR3 loop is CASRLAGGVDQYF. As DNA, the CDR3 is TGTGCCAGCAGGTTAGCCGGCGGGGTGGATCAGTACTTC.

Ten or more counts support this clonotype. The chain combines TRBV6-2 or TRBV6-3 with TRBJ2-3; D is ambiguous. Per germline, CDR1 MNHEY and CDR2 SVGEGT. The CDR3 is 14 residues long. With 7 bases removed from V and 1 base from J, the gap between germline ends came to 12 bases. In DNA, the CDR3 is TGTGCCAGCACTCAAGACCAAGGCACAGATACGCAGTATTTT. Its translation: CASTQDQGTDTQYF.

The chain links TRBV7-8 to TRBJ2-1, with TRBD1 matching 11 bases. V shed 8 bases, J shed 9 bases, and the junction held 9 bases outside the gene matches. CDR3 size: 14 residues. CDR1 is SGHVS, CDR2 FQNEAQ, per germline. CDR3 protein: CASGGTGGRSEQFF. As DNA, the CDR3 is TGTGCCAGCGGCGGGACAGGGGGAAGGAGTGAGCAGTTCTTC.

Turning to this clonotype: Given a much more abundant clone one base away, this may be a read error. J is TRBJ2-1 and V is TRBV12-5; D perhaps matches TRBD2 (6 bases). The germline V gene encodes CDR1 LGHNT and CDR2 FRNRAP. The CDR3 consists of 16 residues. The CDR3 here is CASGLRPPGGYNGQFF. CDR3 coding DNA: TGTGCTAGTGGTTTACGGCCTCCAGGAGGGTACAATGGGCAGTTCTTC.

In its sample, this clonotype was seen a few times. Germline and junction disagree at one end, which may indicate a read error. The chain combines TRBV15 with TRBJ1-6, with D unresolved. Germline CDR1 is LNHNV and CDR2 is YYDKDF (reference sequence). This CDR3 contains 15 residues. Here the CDR3 reads CTTSRDPGGNSPLHF. CDR3 nucleotide sequence: TGTACCACCAGCAGAGATCCCGGCGGGAATTCACCCCTCCACTTT.